One TCR beta chain is described in this entry. The antigen remains undetermined. This sample was taken from a study of CD8+ T cells in alopecia areata. It was cDNA, reverse transcribed from extracted RNA, that served as the sequencing template. Data came from immunoSEQ multiplex PCR; TCRdb stores just in-frame clones and leaves some out. The repertoire has approximately 300,000 clones, about 62% of them found once; the top ten carry more than 1.5%. This CDR3 has 16 amino acids. CDR1 is GTSNPN, CDR2 SVGIG, per germline (reference sequence). With V trimmed by 4 bases and J by 5 bases, 16 bases remained unmatched. General study findings and limits: Lesional scalp, especially alopecia totalis/universalis, showed higher clonality than normal scalp.

Treatment indicated: oral pan-JAK inhibitor, 5-10 mg twice daily. V gene TRBV30 combines with J gene TRBJ1-1; 7 positions agree with TRBD1. Sequencing used CD4+ T cells sorted from blood, obtained at week 24, from a patient treated with tofacitinib. The TCR comes from a human donor with alopecia areata. In nucleotides, the CDR3 is TGTGCCTGGAATCGCCGACCCAGGGGGGATGGGACTGAAGCTTTCTTT. Its protein is CAWNRRPRGDGTEAFF.